Listed here is a single T cell receptor (beta chain). This sample was included in a study of shared clonotypes between healthy human individuals. Trimming removed 2 bases from V and 7 bases from J, with 3 bases in between. Germline values: CDR1 MGHRA, CDR2 YSYEKL. The CDR3 spans 12 residues. The naive CD8 population came from CD45RO-negative cells selected for CCR7, without terminally differentiated effector memory CD45RA+ cells. TCRdb keeps only in-frame clones here, not all; method: immunoSEQ multiplex PCR. The sample contains a few hundred thousand clones, around 95% of which appear only once. Material: naive CD8+ T cells sorted from blood. The rearrangement links TRBV4-1 to TRBJ1-6; no reliable D call. The clonotype originates from a woman in her thirties in good health. This CDR3 is CASSQLNSPLHF. CDR3 DNA: TGCGCCAGCAGCCAACTAAATTCACCCCTCCACTTT.